Each of the 29 T cell receptor beta chains below was sequenced from the same sample in a study of T cells in Graves' hyperthyroidism and ophthalmopathy. RNA transcripts yielded amplified TCR beta CDR3 regions. Researchers ran a first-round RT-PCR on the TCR CDR3 using the HTBI primer set. In TCRdb, the multiplex PCR reads were re-called with MiXCR into one record per CDR3 protein. The repertoire holds 610,000 or so distinct CDR3 sequences, with 46% as singletons. The specimen sequenced was peripheral blood or thyroid tissue (not recorded which). Receptor source: a woman aged 18-29 years with Graves' hyperthyroidism.

The CDR3 bases are TGTGCTACTAGCAGCTACGAGCATTTT. It is translated as CATSSYEHF. The V and J genes are TRBV2 and TRBJ1-5; D gene uncertain. The length of the CDR3 is 9 residues. Germline V gene sequence: CDR1 SNHLY, CDR2 FYNNEI.

This clonotype was seen just once. The rearrangement links TRBV20-1 to TRBJ2-5, with TRBD2 matching 11 bases. The ends lost 0 bases at V and 7 bases at J; junction bases unmatched: 13. Looked up from germline, CDR1 is DFQATT and CDR2 is SNEGSKA (reference sequence). The CDR3 covers 17 residues. Here the CDR3 reads CSARDPIQLAGEVTQYF. CDR3 DNA: TGCAGTGCTAGAGATCCCATCCAACTAGCGGGAGAAGTGACCCAGTACTTC.

This clonotype was counted at least ten times. The chain recombines TRBV6-6 with TRBJ1-2; 8 positions agree with TRBD1. The CDR3 totals 14 residues. V lost 6 bases and J lost 7; bases outside the gene matches: 10. CDR1 MNHNY and CDR2 SVGAGI come from the germline V gene (reference sequence). The CDR3 reads CASSNFIQGAGYTF. In DNA form, the CDR3 reads TGTGCCAGCAGCAACTTCATCCAGGGGGCTGGCTACACCTTC.

The CDR3 nucleotides read TGCGCCAGCAGACCGACAAGGGGTGCCGGGGAGCTGTTTTTT. Encoded protein: CASRPTRGAGELFF. The rearrangement uses TRBV5-1 and TRBJ2-2; maybe TRBD1 (5 bases). The V gene's germline CDR1 is SGHRS and CDR2 YFSETQ. The CDR3 has 14 residues. The germline V and J ends were trimmed by 5 bases and 6 bases, with 14 bases remaining between them.

This clonotype turned up a few times. V usage is TRBV6-5 and J usage is TRBJ2-2; tentative D call: TRBD2 (6 bases). The V gene's germline CDR1 is MNHEY and CDR2 SVGAGI. The CDR3 length is 16 residues. V shed 7 bases and J shed 6 bases, with 21 bases lying between them. The CDR3 DNA reads TGTGCCAGCATTTCAGGCGGGGCCGAAAGGGCCGGGGAGCTGTTTTTT. It yields the protein CASISGGAERAGELFF.

As for this clonotype: The conserved closing phenylalanine or tryptophan is absent in this CDR3, likely reflecting a read error. It is unclear where the CDR3 begins or ends on the DNA, so no DNA is shown, and the CDR3 is as TCRdb lists it. This rearrangement joins TRBV20-1 to TRBJ1-1. Germline loops: CDR1 DFQATT, CDR2 SNEGSKA (reference sequence). The CDR3 sequence runs 12 residues, both termini included. The CDR3 sequence is CSARVGLRTSFL.

This chain connects TRBV7-2 to TRBJ2-7; 8 nucleotides line up with TRBD1. The CDR3 covers 15 residues. Germline V gene sequence: CDR1 SGHTA, CDR2 FQGNSA. V shed 1 base and J 5 bases; nucleotides not matched to a gene: 7. CDR3 amino acids: CASSLDRGLGDEQYF. The CDR3 DNA follows: TGTGCCAGCAGCTTAGACAGGGGGTTGGGGGACGAGCAGTACTTC. Full variable domain (outside the CDR3, taken from reference TRBV7-2 and TRBJ2-7): GAGVSQSPSNKVTEKGKDVELRCDPISGHTALYWYRQSLGQGLEFLIYFQGNSAPDKSGLPSDRFSAERTGGSVSTLTIQRTQQEDSAVYLCASSLDRGLGDEQYFGPGTRLTVT.

This clonotype occurred many times. This chain uses TRBV20-1 with TRBJ2-7; a weak D match, TRBD2 (5 bases). V was cut by 0 bases and J by 0 bases, with 15 bases left in between. This CDR3 spans 16 amino acids. From germline, CDR1 is DFQATT and CDR2 SNEGSKA (reference sequence). The chain's CDR3 is CSARDLNSARSYEQYF. The CDR3 DNA sequence: TGCAGTGCTAGAGATCTTAATAGCGCCCGCTCCTACGAGCAGTACTTC.

This chain uses TRBV7-9 with TRBJ1-4, with D hard to call. Germline CDR1 is SEHNR and CDR2 is FQNEAQ (reference sequence). Trimming stripped 4 bases from V and 4 bases from J, with 13 bases between. The CDR3 has 15 residues. This chain's CDR3 is CASSSGGPRNEKLFF. CDR3 in DNA: TGTGCCAGCAGCTCAGGAGGGCCTCGTAATGAAAAACTGTTTTTT.

This clonotype was seen ten or more times. J is TRBJ2-7 and V is TRBV7-2; 15 bases are a match to TRBD2. Trimming at V came to 2 bases and at J to 6 bases, leaving 8 bases not matched to a gene. This CDR3 has 17 amino acids. Germline CDR1 SGHTA, CDR2 FQGNSA. The chain's CDR3 is CASSLSGLAGGGVEQYF. For the CDR3, the DNA is TGTGCCAGCAGCTTATCCGGACTAGCGGGAGGGGGCGTCGAGCAGTACTTC.

In DNA form, the CDR3 reads TGCAGCTTCCCGCGCGGGGCGGGAGGCTGGATAGAGACCCAGTACTTC. This gives the protein CSFPRGAGGWIETQYF. V gene TRBV29-1 combines with J gene TRBJ2-5; TRBD2 agrees at 8 bases. The CDR3 runs to 16 residues. J gave up 4 bases and V 8 bases, and 18 bases lay outside the gene matches. Germline V lookup: CDR1 SQVTM, CDR2 ANQGSEA.

This clonotype came up a few times. The chain carries TRBV7-3 and TRBJ2-2; D not certain. Germline CDR1 SGHTA, CDR2 FQGTGA. V was cut by 3 bases and J by 5 bases, with 10 bases left in between. This CDR3 is 14 amino acids long. CDR3 DNA: TGTGCCAGCAGCTTGAACCCTAGTACCGGGGAGCTGTTTTTT. Translation gives CASSLNPSTGELFF.

This clonotype came up a few times. The CDR3 is CAISDLQHEQFF. The CDR3, as DNA: TGTGCCATCAGTGATCTACAACACGAGCAGTTCTTC. The rearrangement uses TRBV10-3 and TRBJ2-7; D gene uncertain. With the DNA end fitting TRBJ2-1 better, the J assignment may be wrong. Germline assignment: CDR1 ENHRY and CDR2 SYGVKD. CDR3 length: 12 amino acids.

Comments on this clonotype: Because it lacks the conserved phenylalanine or tryptophan at the end, this CDR3 is likely a read error. The DNA is omitted, as the CDR3 cannot be located on it reliably, and the CDR3 follows TCRdb's listing. This sequence joins TRBV7-9 and TRBJ2-5; no DNA check was done on the table's D call, TRBD1. The CDR3 sequence runs 11 residues, both termini included. CDR1 is SEHNR, CDR2 FQNEAQ, per germline (reference sequence). CDR3 protein: CASSLEALRVT.

V gene TRBV20-1 combines with J gene TRBJ2-7; possibly TRBD1 for D (5 bases). V lost 6 bases and J 7 bases, leaving 13 bases between the germline ends. The CDR3 is 11 residues long. Per germline, CDR1 DFQATT and CDR2 SNEGSKA (reference sequence). CDR3 nucleotide sequence: TGCAGTGCCAGCAGGGAAGAAGAGCAGTACTTC. Translated: CSASREEEQYF.

Many counts were recorded for this clonotype. The CDR3 DNA sequence: TGTGCCAGCAGTTCCGGGACAACATGGAGCAATCAGCCCCAGCATTTT. Its protein product is CASSSGTTWSNQPQHF. V and J are TRBV27 and TRBJ1-5; a weak D match, TRBD1 (6 bases). The V end lost 4 bases, the J end lost 1 base, and 14 bases lay between the germline ends. Germline V gene sequence: CDR1 MNHEY, CDR2 SMNVEV (reference sequence). This CDR3 comprises 16 residues.

This clonotype was observed a handful of times. The rearrangement uses TRBV6-1 and TRBJ1-5; the D is unclear. In germline, CDR1 is MNHNS, CDR2 SASEGT. Trimming removed 1 base from V and 6 bases from J, with 7 bases in between. The CDR3 sequence is 13 residues long. CDR3 DNA: TGTGCCAGCAGTGAAGAGGGCGGTCAGCCCCAGCATTTT. It specifies CASSEEGGQPQHF.

A word on this clonotype: A read error is likely, as this CDR3 ends without the conserved phenylalanine or tryptophan. It is unclear where the CDR3 begins or ends on the DNA, so no DNA is shown, and the CDR3 is as TCRdb lists it. V usage is TRBV15 and J usage is TRBJ1-1; no DNA check was done on the table's D call, TRBD1. The CDR3 spans 9 amino acids, including both terminal residues. CDR1 and CDR2 (germline): LNHNV, YYDKDF (reference sequence). The CDR3 protein is CATSRDRRP.

The V and J genes are TRBV29-1 and TRBJ1-2, with D tentatively TRBD1 (5 bases). CDR3 length: 11 residues. V was clipped by 7 bases and J by 8 bases, with 14 bases between them. CDR1 and CDR2 from the germline V gene are SQVTM and ANQGSEA. CDR3 DNA sequence: TGCAGCGCCGGGAGGCAGGGCGGCTACACCTTC. It translates to CSAGRQGGYTF.

This clonotype was counted ten times or more. This chain uses TRBV2 with TRBJ1-5, with D possibly TRBD1 on 5 matching bases. This CDR3 is built from 14 residues. CDR1 is SNHLY and CDR2 is FYNNEI in the germline V gene. Trimming left V 3 bases short and J 1 base short, with 7 bases between. The CDR3 region is CASSDRDSNQPQHF. For the CDR3, the DNA is TGTGCCAGCAGTGACCGGGACAGCAATCAGCCCCAGCATTTT.

This clonotype has ten or more counts. V is TRBV6-2 or TRBV6-3 and J is TRBJ2-7; a weak D match, TRBD1 (5 bases). The germline CDR1 and CDR2 sequences are MNHEY and SVGEGT. V was clipped by 5 bases and J by 3 bases, with 11 bases between them. The CDR3 extends over 13 amino acids. The DNA of the CDR3 is TGTGCCAGCAGTGGGGCTAGAGTCTACGAGCAGTACTTC. Translated, it gives CASSGARVYEQYF.

The chain uses TRBV27 and TRBJ1-2; D gene unclear. Germline V gene sequence: CDR1 MNHEY, CDR2 SMNVEV (reference sequence). Trimming removed 6 bases at V and 7 bases at J, with 12 bases between. The CDR3 runs to 12 residues. The CDR3: CASSPSWGGYTF. The CDR3 DNA follows: TGTGCCAGCAGCCCTAGTTGGGGTGGCTACACCTTC.

Note on this clonotype: The junction departs from germline at one end; a sequencing error may be responsible. This chain joins TRBV7-9 and TRBJ2-5; perhaps TRBD1 as D (6 bases). The CDR3 sequence is 12 residues long. CDR1 SEHNR and CDR2 FQNEAQ come from the germline V gene (reference sequence). The CDR3 nucleotides read TGTGCCAGCAGCTTAGCGGGCGGCGGACAGAACTTC. The encoded protein is CASSLAGGGQNF.

The V gene is TRBV7-6, the J gene TRBJ2-7; a weak D match, TRBD1 (6 bases). CDR1 is SGHVS and CDR2 is FNYEAQ in the germline V gene. Between the trimmed V and J ends, which lost 3 bases and 2 bases, there was a span of 11 bases. The CDR3 sequence is 14 residues long. CDR3 protein: CASSFRGIPYEQYF. The CDR3, as DNA: TGTGCCAGCAGCTTTAGGGGGATCCCCTACGAGCAGTACTTC.

In its sample, this clonotype was seen a few times. The chain joins TRBV14 to TRBJ1-1; D ambiguous. This CDR3 contains 15 residues. Trimming left V 7 bases short and J 4 bases short, with 19 bases between. Looked up from germline, CDR1 is SGHDN and CDR2 is FVKESK. This CDR3 is CASTDGLAFFTEAFF. The CDR3 region has the DNA TGTGCCAGCACCGACGGATTGGCTTTTTTCACTGAAGCTTTCTTT. The full variable domain, with the rest looked up from reference TRBV14 and TRBJ1-1, is EAGVTQFPSHSVIEKGQTVTLRCDPISGHDNLYWYRRVMGKEIKFLLHFVKESKQDESGMPNNRFLAERTGGTYSTLKVQPAELEDSGVYFCASTDGLAFFTEAFFGQGTRLTVV.

J is TRBJ2-7 and V is TRBV7-8; D is possibly TRBD1 (5 bases). Trimming left V 8 bases short and J 3 bases short, with 14 bases between. The CDR3 consists of 13 residues. From germline, CDR1 is SGHVS and CDR2 FQNEAQ. The CDR3 nucleotides read TGTGCCAGCTTAGGCCAGGGCAACTACGAGCAGTACTTC. Residues: CASLGQGNYEQYF.

There are a few counts of this clonotype. V gene TRBV7-6 combines with J gene TRBJ2-7; no clear D gene. Germline V gene data show CDR1 as SGHVS and CDR2 as FNYEAQ. The CDR3 covers 13 residues. V was clipped by 8 bases and J by 6 bases, with 17 bases between them. The CDR3 DNA reads TGTGCCAGCGGAACAGATCCGCCCGGCGAGCAGTACTTC. Amino acids: CASGTDPPGEQYF.

This chain's CDR3 is CAITPARTGGTGELFF. The CDR3, as DNA: TGTGCCATTACCCCTGCGAGGACCGGGGGGACCGGGGAGCTGTTTTTT. The J gene is TRBJ2-2, the V gene TRBV12-3 or TRBV12-4; 7 bases align to TRBD2. The CDR3 is 16 amino acids. V lost 10 bases to trimming and J lost 5 bases; unmatched junction nucleotides: 16.

The chain links TRBV15 to TRBJ1-5; 9 nucleotides agree with TRBD1. The CDR3 sequence is 16 residues long. CDR1 and CDR2 (germline): LNHNV, YYDKDF (reference sequence). The trim removed 1 base at V and 3 bases at J, leaving 4 bases unmatched. Here the CDR3 reads CATSRVRTGVNQPQHF. In DNA, the CDR3 is TGTGCCACCAGCAGAGTCCGGACAGGGGTCAATCAGCCCCAGCATTTT. The whole variable domain, remainder taken from reference TRBV15 and TRBJ1-5, is DAMVIQNPRYQVTQFGKPVTLSCSQTLNHNVMYWYQQKSSQAPKLLFHYYDKDFNNEADTPDNFQSRRPNTSFCFLDIRSPGLGDTAMYLCATSRVRTGVNQPQHFGDGTRLSIL.